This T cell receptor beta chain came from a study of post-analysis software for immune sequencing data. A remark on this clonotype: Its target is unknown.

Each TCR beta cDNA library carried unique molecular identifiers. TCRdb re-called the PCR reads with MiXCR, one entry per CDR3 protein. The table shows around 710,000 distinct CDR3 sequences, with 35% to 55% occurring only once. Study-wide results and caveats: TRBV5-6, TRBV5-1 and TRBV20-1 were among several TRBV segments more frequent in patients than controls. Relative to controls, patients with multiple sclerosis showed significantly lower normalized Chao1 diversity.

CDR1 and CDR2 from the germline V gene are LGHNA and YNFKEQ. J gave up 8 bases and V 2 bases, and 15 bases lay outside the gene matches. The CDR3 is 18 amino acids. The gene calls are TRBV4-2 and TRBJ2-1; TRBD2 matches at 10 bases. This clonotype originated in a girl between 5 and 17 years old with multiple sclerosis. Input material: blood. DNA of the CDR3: TGTGCCAGCAGCCAACGTACCGGAGCGGGAGGGGCCAGGGATGAGCAGTTCTTC. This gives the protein CASSQRTGAGGARDEQFF.